The clone carrying this T cell receptor beta chain was picked up many times. What it binds is not known. CDR1 is MDHEN, CDR2 SYDVKM, per germline. This CDR3 region has 12 residues. The V gene lost 7 bases and the J gene lost 8 bases, with 11 bases spanning the gap. TCRdb used MiXCR to reprocess the 5' RACE reads, holding one entry per CDR3 protein. The table includes around 50,000 distinct CDR3 sequences, roughly 30% detected once. Findings and limits, study-wide: The larger-cohort validation was restricted to a single TCR beta V-J rearrangement rather than whole repertoires. The TCR gene usage of tumor memory CD4+ T cells clustered together with blood and lymph node memory CD4+ cells and with lymph node naive CD4+ cells.

The V and J genes are TRBV28 and TRBJ1-4; D is possibly TRBD1 (5 bases). Sequencing was carried out using tumor-infiltrating memory CD4+ T cells sorted from the breast tumor. As to subset: memory CD4+ T cells, CD4+CD45RO+CD25-. The receptor's source is a female donor with breast cancer. The chain's CDR3 is CASTRDAEKLFF. The CDR3 region has the DNA TGTGCCAGCACCCGGGACGCGGAAAAACTGTTTTTT.